This T cell receptor (beta chain) was captured in a study of monozygotic twins with inflammatory bowel disease. The CDR3 runs to 15 residues. The unique tags termed UMIs, each holding a 6-nucleotide sample barcode, were added by means of template switching. No DNA is given; TCRdb re-called the 5' RACE reads and lists each CDR3 protein once. The data show about 130,000 distinct CDR3 sequences, and the top ten clones hold 0.95% to 1.5%. The study, taken as a whole, reports: Healthy co-twins exceeded IBD patients in TCRbeta diversity as measured by inverse Simpson. IBD patients, compared with healthy twins, shared fewer clonotypes with others (especially with disease activity).

As to this clonotype: Antigen specificity is unknown.

The TCR was taken from a human donor with ulcerative colitis or Crohn's disease, or a healthy co-twin of an affected twin (not recorded which). The sequenced sample consisted of blood. The rearrangement uses TRBV12-3 or TRBV12-4 and TRBJ1-2; TCRdb's assignment of TRBD1 cannot be checked, as there is no DNA. The CDR3 spells CASSTQLEMGHRYTF.